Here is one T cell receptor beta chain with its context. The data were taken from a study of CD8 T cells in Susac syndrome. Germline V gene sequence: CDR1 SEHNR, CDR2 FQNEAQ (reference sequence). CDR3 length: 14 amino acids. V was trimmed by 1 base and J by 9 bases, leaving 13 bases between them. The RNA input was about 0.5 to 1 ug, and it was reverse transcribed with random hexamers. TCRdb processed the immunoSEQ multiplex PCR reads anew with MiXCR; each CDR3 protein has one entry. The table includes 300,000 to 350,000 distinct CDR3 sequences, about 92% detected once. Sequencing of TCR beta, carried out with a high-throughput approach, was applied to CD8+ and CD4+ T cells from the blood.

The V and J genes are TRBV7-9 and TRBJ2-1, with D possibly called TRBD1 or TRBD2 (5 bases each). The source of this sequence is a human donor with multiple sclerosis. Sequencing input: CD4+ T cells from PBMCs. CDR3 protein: CASSLGWGSGEQFF. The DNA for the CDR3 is TGTGCCAGCAGCTTAGGTTGGGGCAGCGGTGAGCAGTTCTTC. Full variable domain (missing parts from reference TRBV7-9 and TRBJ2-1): DTGVSQNPRHKITKRGQNVTFRCDPISEHNRLYWYRQTLGQGPEFLTYFQNEAQLEKSRLLSDRFSAERPKGSFSTLEIQRTEQGDSAMYLCASSLGWGSGEQFFGPGTRLTVL.